Described below is a single T cell receptor (delta chain) sequence and its context. Its antigen remains unidentified. No base quality information exists; no much larger clone differs at one position. The sample belongs to a study of Vδ1+ human thymocytes (dated by TCRdb to the late 2010s). With respect to the entire study: As a data resource, the study described the mRNA-level TRG and TRD CDR3 repertoires found in highly purified Vdelta1+ thymocytes taken from young children. The multiplex-based CDR3 amplicon strategy had previously been validated against 5'RACE-based CDR3 amplicon generation methods.

Spanning cysteine to phenylalanine, the CDR3 consists of 17 amino acids. Solely the CDR3 DNA is kept, with 51 bases framed from the first base. Here V drops 5 bases and J drops 1 base, and the junction holds 9 bases not matched to any gene. From a lookup of the germline V gene, CDR1 and CDR2 are TSWWSYY and QGS. Overall study results and their limits: Many TRG clonotypes were shared between donors (up to roughly 6.9x10^3), whereas TRD repertoires were essentially private (max about 100 shared). Because no clustering by age or sex was seen, donors were not stratified by age or sex in the analyses. The thymic TRG and TRD repertoires appeared highly polyclonal, with Gaussian CDR3 length distributions, in contrast to the oligoclonal repertoires of peripheral blood. Because unexpected Vdelta2 sequences could lead to misinterpretation of bulk repertoire data, the authors recommended using highly purified populations and validating at the single-cell level. Even though sort purity was high, roughly 21% of thymic TRD sequences were Vdelta2 (and few were Vdelta3), which was not the case for the peripheral blood Vdelta1+ controls.

RNA extraction was carried out with the RNeasy mini kit, and reverse transcription was then done using Superscript III. CDR3 amplicons were generated by multiplex PCR with pooled V-gene forward primers and a constant-region reverse primer carrying Illumina adaptor overhangs. After gel purification, the amplicons were indexed with Nextera index primers during about 8 additional PCR cycles and then purified using AMPure XP beads. Sequencing of the libraries was done on an Illumina MiSeq using paired-end 250 bp reads, dual indexing and a roughly 18% PhiX spike-in. The paper's data handling went like this. Read quality was checked with FastQC, and TRG read pairs were merged using ea-utils fastq-join. Sequences were annotated with IMGT/HighV-QUEST, keeping only productive sequences with unambiguous V-gene assignment; clonotypes were defined by identical CDR3 sequence. For downstream analysis, the tools were VDJtools 1.1.1, tcR 2.2.3, Treemap and vegan Shannon diversity in R 3.4.4. Identical DNA sequences were merged into single rows after TCRdb reprocessed the public reads with CATT. Clone size and V and J calls follow TCRdb, not the original study. The sample table shows about 25,000 delta-chain clones, and approximately 32% are seen once. The ten largest clonotypes hold 1.5% to 2% of the sample.

Thymic samples were depleted of alphabeta T cells, then CD3+ TCRVdelta1+ TCRVdelta2- thymocytes were FACS-sorted. The purity of the sorted Vdelta1+ thymocytes was between roughly 97% and 99.6%. Thymic specimens came from roughly eight paediatric patients undergoing corrective cardiac surgery, aged from about 5 days to 16 months. After the thymic tissue was dispersed, mononuclear cells were isolated using a Histopaque-1077 density gradient. The staining antibodies were anti-TCRVdelta1 clone TS8.2, anti-TCRVdelta2 clone B6, anti-CD3 clone HIT3a and anti-TCRalphabeta clone IP26. The sample was Vdelta1+ gamma-delta thymocytes from the thymus. What the cell subset or site label conveys for this sample: FACS-sorted CD3+ TCRalphabeta- TCRVdelta1+ TCRVdelta2- thymocytes. The TCR sequence derives from a boy younger than two who had congenital heart surgery. In this chain, TRDV1 is recombined with TRDJ1, with 11 junctional bases fitting TRDD3. CDR3 reads: CALGCVLGDIGTDKLIF. The DNA reads as follows: TGTGCTCTTGGGTGTGTACTGGGGGATATCGGCACCGATAAACTCATCTTT.